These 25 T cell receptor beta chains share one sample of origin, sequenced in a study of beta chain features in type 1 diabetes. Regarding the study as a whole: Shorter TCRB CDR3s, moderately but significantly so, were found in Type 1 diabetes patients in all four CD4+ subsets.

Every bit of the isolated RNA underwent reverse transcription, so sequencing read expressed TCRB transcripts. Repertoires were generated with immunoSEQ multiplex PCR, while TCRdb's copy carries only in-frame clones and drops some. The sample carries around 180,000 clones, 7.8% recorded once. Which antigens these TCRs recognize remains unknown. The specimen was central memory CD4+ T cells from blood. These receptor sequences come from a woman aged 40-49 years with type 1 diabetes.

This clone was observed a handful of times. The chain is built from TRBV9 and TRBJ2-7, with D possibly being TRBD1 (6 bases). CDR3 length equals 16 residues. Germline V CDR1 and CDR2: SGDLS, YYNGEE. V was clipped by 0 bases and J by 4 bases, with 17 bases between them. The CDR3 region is CASSVGQGLGLYEQYF. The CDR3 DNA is TGTGCCAGCAGCGTAGGCCAGGGGTTAGGATTGTACGAGCAGTACTTC. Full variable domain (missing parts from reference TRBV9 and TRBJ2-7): DSGVTQTPKHLITATGQRVTLRCSPRSGDLSVYWYQQSLDQGLQFLIQYYNGEERAKGNILERFSAQQFPDLHSELNLSSLELGDSALYFCASSVGQGLGLYEQYFGPGTRLTVT.

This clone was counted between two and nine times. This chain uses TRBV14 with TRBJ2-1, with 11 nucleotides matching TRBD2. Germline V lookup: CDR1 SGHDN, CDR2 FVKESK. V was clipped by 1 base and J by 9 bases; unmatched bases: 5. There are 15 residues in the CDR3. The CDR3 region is CASSQVLAGAPEQFF. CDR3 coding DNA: TGTGCCAGCAGCCAAGTACTAGCGGGAGCCCCTGAGCAGTTCTTC.

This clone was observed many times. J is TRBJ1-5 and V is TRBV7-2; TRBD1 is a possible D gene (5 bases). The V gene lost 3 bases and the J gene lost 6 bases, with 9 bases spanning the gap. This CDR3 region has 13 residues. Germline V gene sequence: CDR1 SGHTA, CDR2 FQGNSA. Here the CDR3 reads CASSFGGSQPQHF. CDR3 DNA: TGTGCCAGCAGCTTCGGGGGATCTCAGCCCCAGCATTTT.

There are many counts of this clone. The CDR3 DNA reads TGTGCCAGCAGTTTAACGGGAGGGTTCTACAATGAGCAGTTCTTC. It codes for CASSLTGGFYNEQFF. This chain connects TRBV28 to TRBJ2-1, with 8 nucleotides matching TRBD2. With V trimmed by 2 bases and J by 3 bases, 3 bases remained unmatched. CDR1 MDHEN and CDR2 SYDVKM come from the germline V gene. The CDR3 covers 15 residues.

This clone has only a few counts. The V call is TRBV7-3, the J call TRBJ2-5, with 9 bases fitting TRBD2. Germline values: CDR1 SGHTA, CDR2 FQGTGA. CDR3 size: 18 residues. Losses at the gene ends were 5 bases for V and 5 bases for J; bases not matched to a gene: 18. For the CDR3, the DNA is TGTGCCAGCAGCCCCGGTCCGGGGCGCGGGGGGGCCCGGGAGACCCAGTACTTC. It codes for CASSPGPGRGGARETQYF.

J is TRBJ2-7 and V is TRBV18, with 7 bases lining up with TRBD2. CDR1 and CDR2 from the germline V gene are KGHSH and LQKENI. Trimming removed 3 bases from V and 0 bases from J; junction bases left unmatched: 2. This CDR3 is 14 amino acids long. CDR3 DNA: TGTGCCAGCTCACCGCTAGCGGCCTCCTACGAGCAGTACTTC. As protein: CASSPLAASYEQYF.

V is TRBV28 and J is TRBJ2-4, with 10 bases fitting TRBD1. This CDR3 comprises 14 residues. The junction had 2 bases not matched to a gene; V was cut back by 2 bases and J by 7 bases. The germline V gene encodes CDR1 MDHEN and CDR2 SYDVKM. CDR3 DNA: TGTGCCAGCAGTTTACGGGGACAGGGGAACATTCAGTACTTC. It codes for CASSLRGQGNIQYF.

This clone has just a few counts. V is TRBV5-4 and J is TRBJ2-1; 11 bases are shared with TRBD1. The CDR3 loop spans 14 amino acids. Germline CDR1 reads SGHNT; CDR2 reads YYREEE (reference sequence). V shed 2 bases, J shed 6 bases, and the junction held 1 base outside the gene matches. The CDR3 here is CASSFGTGGNEQFF. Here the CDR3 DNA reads TGTGCCAGCAGCTTTGGGACAGGGGGCAATGAGCAGTTCTTC.

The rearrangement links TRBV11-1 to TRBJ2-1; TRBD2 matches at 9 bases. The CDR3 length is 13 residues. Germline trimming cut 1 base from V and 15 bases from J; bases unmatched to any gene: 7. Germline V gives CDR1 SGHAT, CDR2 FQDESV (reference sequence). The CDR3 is CASSLGRTSVPFF. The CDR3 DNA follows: TGTGCCAGCAGCTTAGGGAGGACTAGCGTCCCGTTCTTC.

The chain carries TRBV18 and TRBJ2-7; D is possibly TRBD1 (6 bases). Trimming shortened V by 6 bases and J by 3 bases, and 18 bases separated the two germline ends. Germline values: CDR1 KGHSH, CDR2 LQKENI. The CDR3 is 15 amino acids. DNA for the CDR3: TGTGCCAGCTCTCCTACAGGGACCCCGGGCTACGAGCAGTACTTC. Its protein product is CASSPTGTPGYEQYF.

The CDR3 region has the DNA TGTGCCAGCACCAGGGACAGGGCCTACGAGCAGTACTTC. Translation gives CASTRDRAYEQYF. This rearrangement joins TRBV7-2 to TRBJ2-7; 9 bases line up with TRBD1. Trimming at V came to 7 bases and at J to 2 bases, leaving 3 bases not matched to a gene. Looked up from germline, CDR1 is SGHTA and CDR2 is FQGNSA. This CDR3 spans 13 amino acids. Full variable domain (remainder filled in from reference TRBV7-2 and TRBJ2-7): GAGVSQSPSNKVTEKGKDVELRCDPISGHTALYWYRQSLGQGLEFLIYFQGNSAPDKSGLPSDRFSAERTGGSVSTLTIQRTQQEDSAVYLCASTRDRAYEQYFGPGTRLTVT.

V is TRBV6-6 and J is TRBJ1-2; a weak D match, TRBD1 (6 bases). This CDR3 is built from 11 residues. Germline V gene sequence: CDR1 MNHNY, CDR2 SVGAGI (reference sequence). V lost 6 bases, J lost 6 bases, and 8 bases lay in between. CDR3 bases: TGTGCCAGCAGCCAGGGGAATGGCTACACCTTC. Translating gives CASSQGNGYTF.

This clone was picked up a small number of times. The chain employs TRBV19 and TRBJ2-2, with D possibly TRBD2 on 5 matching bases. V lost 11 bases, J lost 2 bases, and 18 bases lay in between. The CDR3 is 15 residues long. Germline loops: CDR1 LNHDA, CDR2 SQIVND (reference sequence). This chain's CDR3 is CASVKLADNTGELFF. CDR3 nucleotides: TGTGCCTCAGTAAAGCTAGCAGATAACACCGGGGAGCTGTTTTTT.

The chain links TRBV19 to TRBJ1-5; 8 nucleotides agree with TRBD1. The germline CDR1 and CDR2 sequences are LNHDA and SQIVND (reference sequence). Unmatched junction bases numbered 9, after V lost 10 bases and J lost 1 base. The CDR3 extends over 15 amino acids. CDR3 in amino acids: CATSQGAESNQPQHF. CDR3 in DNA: TGTGCCACTTCTCAGGGGGCAGAAAGCAATCAGCCCCAGCATTTT.

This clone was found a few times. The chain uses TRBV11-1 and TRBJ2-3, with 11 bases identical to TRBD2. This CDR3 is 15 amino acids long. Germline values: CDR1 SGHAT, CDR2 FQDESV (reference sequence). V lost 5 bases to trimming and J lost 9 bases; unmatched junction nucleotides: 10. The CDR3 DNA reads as TGTGCCAGCAGCCCGGCTAGCGGGGGGAGGAGGACGCAGTATTTT. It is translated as CASSPASGGRRTQYF.

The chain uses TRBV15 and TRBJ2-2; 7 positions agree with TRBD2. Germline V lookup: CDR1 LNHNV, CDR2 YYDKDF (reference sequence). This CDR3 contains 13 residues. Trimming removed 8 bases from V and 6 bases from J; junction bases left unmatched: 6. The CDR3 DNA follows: TGTGCCACCGGGCACGCGGGGGCCGGGGAGCTGTTTTTT. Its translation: CATGHAGAGELFF.

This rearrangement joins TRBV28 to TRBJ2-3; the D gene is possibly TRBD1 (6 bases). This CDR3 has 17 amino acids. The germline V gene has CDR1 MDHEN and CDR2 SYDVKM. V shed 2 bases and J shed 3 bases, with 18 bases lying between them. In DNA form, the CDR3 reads TGTGCCAGCAGTTTAAAGCGTACAGGGATTGGAACAGATACGCAGTATTTT. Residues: CASSLKRTGIGTDTQYF.

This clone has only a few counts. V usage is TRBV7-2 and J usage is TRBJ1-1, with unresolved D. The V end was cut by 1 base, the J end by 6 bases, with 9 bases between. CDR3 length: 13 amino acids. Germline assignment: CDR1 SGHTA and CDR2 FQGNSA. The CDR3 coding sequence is TGTGCCAGCAGCTTAGTTGTAGAGTCTGAAGCTTTCTTT. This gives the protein CASSLVVESEAFF.

CDR3 amino acids: CASSLSETQYF. As DNA, the CDR3 is TGTGCCAGCAGCTTGAGTGAGACCCAGTACTTC. The chain combines TRBV7-2 with TRBJ2-5, with D uncertain. Germline assignment: CDR1 SGHTA and CDR2 FQGNSA. Trimming shortened V by 3 bases and J by 5 bases, and 4 bases separated the two germline ends. The CDR3 has 11 residues.

The CDR3 coding sequence is TGTGCCAGCAGTTTGGGTAGCTCAGATACGCAGTATTTT. It specifies CASSLGSSDTQYF. This chain joins TRBV28 and TRBJ2-3; no reliable D call. The CDR3 has 13 amino acids. Germline V gene sequence: CDR1 MDHEN, CDR2 SYDVKM. V was cut by 3 bases and J by 4 bases, with 8 bases left in between. The whole variable domain, remainder taken from reference TRBV28 and TRBJ2-3, is DVKVTQSSRYLVKRTGEKVFLECVQDMDHENMFWYRQDPGLGLRLIYFSYDVKMKEKGDIPEGYSVSREKKERFSLILESASTNQTSMYLCASSLGSSDTQYFGPGTRLTVL.

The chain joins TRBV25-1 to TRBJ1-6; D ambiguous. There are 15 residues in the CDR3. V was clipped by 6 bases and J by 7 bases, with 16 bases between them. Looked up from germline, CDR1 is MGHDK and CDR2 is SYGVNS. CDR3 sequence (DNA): TGTGCCAGCAGCCCTGACATGACGGGGAATTCACCCCTCCACTTT. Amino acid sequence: CASSPDMTGNSPLHF.

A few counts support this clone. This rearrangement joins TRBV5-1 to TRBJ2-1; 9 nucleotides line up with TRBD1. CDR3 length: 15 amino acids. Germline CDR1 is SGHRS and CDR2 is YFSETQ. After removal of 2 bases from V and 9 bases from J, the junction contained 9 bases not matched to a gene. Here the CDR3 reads CASSFTGTGYAEQFF. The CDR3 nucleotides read TGCGCCAGCAGCTTCACCGGGACAGGGTACGCTGAGCAGTTCTTC.

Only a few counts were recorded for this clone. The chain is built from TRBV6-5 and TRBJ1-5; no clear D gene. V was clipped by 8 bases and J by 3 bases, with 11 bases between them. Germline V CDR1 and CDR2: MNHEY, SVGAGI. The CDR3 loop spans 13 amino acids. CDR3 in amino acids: CASWTGDNQPQHF. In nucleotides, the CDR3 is TGTGCCAGCTGGACCGGGGACAATCAGCCCCAGCATTTT.

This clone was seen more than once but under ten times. The CDR3 DNA is TGTGCCAGCAGCGATTACAGGGGCCCCAATGAGCAGTTCTTC. As protein: CASSDYRGPNEQFF. The rearrangement links TRBV11-1 to TRBJ2-1; 7 bases align to TRBD1. CDR3 length: 14 residues. Trimming cost V 5 bases and J 6 bases; bases outside gene matches: 7. Germline V gives CDR1 SGHAT, CDR2 FQDESV (reference sequence).

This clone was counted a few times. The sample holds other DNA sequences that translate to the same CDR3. The CDR3 bases are TGTGCCAGCTCACCCGGGACAGACTCTGGAAACACCATATATTTT. This codes for CASSPGTDSGNTIYF. The rearrangement uses TRBV18 and TRBJ1-3, with 7 nucleotides matching TRBD1. Germline V gene lookup returns CDR1 KGHSH and CDR2 LQKENI. The CDR3 length is 15 residues. J gave up 0 bases and V 3 bases, and 2 bases lay outside the gene matches.